The present entry profiles one T cell receptor (beta chain) with its context. Its antigen is not known. These data originate in a study of T cell responses to AZD1222 COVID-19 vaccine. Whole-study findings and limits: Following two doses of AZD1222, Spike-specific TCR breadth and depth rose. Unmutated variant regions are reportedly targeted by nearly half of spike-specific TCRs.

CDR1 is SGHTA, CDR2 FQGTGA, per germline. The CDR3 runs 14 residues. Trimming left V 2 bases short and J 7 bases short, with 14 bases between. Data came from immunoSEQ multiplex PCR; TCRdb stores just in-frame clones and leaves some out. Among under 70,000 clones listed, around four fifths were seen once. The chain employs TRBV7-3 and TRBJ1-1; D might be TRBD1 (6 bases). The sequencing used peripheral blood, collected on day 0 of AZD1222 vaccination. This sequence was found in an adult in good health. CDR3 in DNA: TGTGCCAGCAGCTTAGACAGGCAGGGCAATGAAGCTTTCTTT. This gives the protein CASSLDRQGNEAFF.